These 19 T cell receptor beta chains came from one sample sequenced in a study of T cell responses to AZD1222 COVID-19 vaccine. Sequencing was performed with immunoSEQ multiplex PCR; in TCRdb, only in-frame clones are kept and a portion is missing. The sample has 100,000 or so clones, 85% to 90% seen once. Source: peripheral blood, taken on day 0 of AZD1222 vaccination. All receptors come from an adult in good health.

This clone was detected a few times. The chain joins TRBV6-4 to TRBJ2-3; 14 bases match TRBD2. Unmatched junction bases numbered 3, after V lost 3 bases and J lost 4 bases. The CDR3 is made up of 16 amino acids. Germline V gene lookup returns CDR1 MRHNA and CDR2 SNTAGT. CDR3 in DNA: TGTGCCAGCAGTGAATCGGGACTAGCGGGAGCAGATACGCAGTATTTT. This sequence encodes CASSESGLAGADTQYF.

V usage is TRBV11-2 and J usage is TRBJ1-1; no firm D call. Germline V lookup: CDR1 SGHAT, CDR2 FQNNGV. V was pared by 5 bases and J by 2 bases, with 9 bases between. CDR3 size: 13 residues. CDR3 amino acids: CASSIRGNTEAFF. CDR3 DNA sequence: TGTGCCAGCAGCATTAGAGGAAACACTGAAGCTTTCTTT. The whole variable domain, filled in from reference TRBV11-2 and TRBJ1-1, reads EAGVAQSPRYKIIEKRQSVAFWCNPISGHATLYWYQQILGQGPKLLIQFQNNGVVDDSQLPKDRFSAERLKGVDSTLKIQPAKLEDSAVYLCASSIRGNTEAFFGQGTRLTVV.

The chain carries TRBV10-2 and TRBJ2-2, with D uncertain. This CDR3 is 12 amino acids long. Germline values: CDR1 WSHSY, CDR2 SAAADI. V lost 6 bases and J lost 5, with 7 bases in between. CDR3 nucleotide sequence: TGCGCCAGCAGGGTCGGGACCGGGGAGCTGTTTTTT. This gives the protein CASRVGTGELFF.

This clone was observed once. J is TRBJ2-7 and V is TRBV19, with D tentatively TRBD2 (6 bases). The germline V gene encodes CDR1 LNHDA and CDR2 SQIVND (reference sequence). The CDR3 contains 16 residues. The V end was cut by 5 bases, the J end by 1 base, with 18 bases between. The CDR3 loop reads CASSRGTGYVSYEQYF. In nucleotides, the CDR3 is TGTGCCAGTAGTCGAGGGACTGGGTATGTTTCCTACGAGCAGTACTTC.

The chain couples TRBV28 to TRBJ1-2, with D unresolved. The CDR3 is 15 residues long. Deletions cut 6 bases from V and 7 bases from J, with 21 bases between. Germline V gene sequence: CDR1 MDHEN, CDR2 SYDVKM. The CDR3 coding sequence is TGTGCCAGCAGCCCCATAGACCGTGAAGGGCGTGGCTACACCTTC. Its translation: CASSPIDREGRGYTF.

The chain combines TRBV20-1 with TRBJ2-1; no firm D call. V was cut by 3 bases and J by 7 bases, with 16 bases left in between. This CDR3 spans 14 amino acids. Germline V gene sequence: CDR1 DFQATT, CDR2 SNEGSKA (reference sequence). The CDR3 protein is CSASVGRVENEQFF. In nucleotides, the CDR3 is TGCAGTGCTAGTGTAGGCCGGGTTGAGAATGAGCAGTTCTTC.

The CDR3: CASTQTGGSNQPQHF. For the CDR3, the DNA is TGTGCCAGTACCCAGACAGGGGGAAGCAATCAGCCCCAGCATTTT. V and J are TRBV19 and TRBJ1-5; 9 bases match TRBD1. This CDR3 is built from 15 residues. Germline CDR1 is LNHDA and CDR2 is SQIVND (reference sequence). The junction had 5 bases not matched to a gene; V was cut back by 7 bases and J by 1 base.

The chain has TRBV28 and TRBJ2-1; 7 positions agree with TRBD2. CDR3 length: 14 amino acids. The trim removed 5 bases at V and 2 bases at J, leaving 3 bases unmatched. Per the germline V gene, CDR1 is MDHEN and CDR2 is SYDVKM. CDR3 nucleotide sequence: TGTGCCAGCAGTCTCGGACTAGCCTACAATGAGCAGTTCTTC. This gives the protein CASSLGLAYNEQFF.

Ten or more counts support this clone. In DNA form, the CDR3 reads TGTGCCAGCAGCTTGACTGTGACCGGGGAGCTGTTTTTT. Encoded protein: CASSLTVTGELFF. The chain uses TRBV7-6 and TRBJ2-2; D uncertain. The CDR3 covers 13 residues. V was pared by 3 bases and J by 5 bases, with 7 bases between. The germline V gene encodes CDR1 SGHVS and CDR2 FNYEAQ.

This chain joins TRBV7-9 and TRBJ1-1; D might be TRBD1 (5 bases). The CDR3 covers 15 residues. Germline CDR1 reads SEHNR; CDR2 reads FQNEAQ (reference sequence). V was trimmed by 2 bases and J by 6 bases, leaving 16 bases between them. CDR3: CASSLSGDSSSEAFF. The CDR3 DNA is TGTGCCAGCAGCTTATCGGGCGACAGCAGCTCTGAAGCTTTCTTT.

This clone was seen once. The chain couples TRBV12-5 to TRBJ1-1; a possible D gene is TRBD1 (5 bases). Germline V CDR1 and CDR2: LGHNT, FRNRAP. V gave up 0 bases and J gave up 0 bases, with 14 bases separating them. There are 17 residues in the CDR3. The CDR3 reads CASGLVLRGSMNTEAFF. The DNA of the CDR3 is TGTGCTAGTGGTTTGGTACTGAGGGGTTCGATGAACACTGAAGCTTTCTTT.

The chain employs TRBV15 and TRBJ2-3, with a tentative D call TRBD2 (6 bases). The CDR3 spans 17 residues. V lost 4 bases and J lost 0, with 17 bases in between. In germline, CDR1 is LNHNV, CDR2 YYDKDF (reference sequence). CDR3 region: CATSTLGVGGSTDTQYF. CDR3 coding DNA: TGTGCCACCAGCACACTCGGGGTGGGGGGTAGCACAGATACGCAGTATTTT.

The chain carries TRBV27 and TRBJ2-7; 8 bases line up with TRBD1. The junction had 9 bases not matched to a gene; V was cut back by 2 bases and J by 0 bases. Germline V lookup: CDR1 MNHEY, CDR2 SMNVEV (reference sequence). This CDR3 is built from 17 residues. The CDR3 coding sequence is TGTGCCAGCAGTTTAACCCGGACAGGGACAAGCTCCTACGAGCAGTACTTC. Amino acids: CASSLTRTGTSSYEQYF.

The chain carries TRBV27 and TRBJ1-2; D is unresolved. The ends were cut back, 3 bases at V and 1 base at J, with 15 bases in the middle. Germline CDR1 and CDR2: MNHEY and SMNVEV (reference sequence). The CDR3 is 16 residues long. CDR3 DNA: TGTGCCAGCAGTTTCCTTGGCCAGACGGATAACTATGGCTACACCTTC. Protein: CASSFLGQTDNYGYTF.

The chain joins TRBV20-1 to TRBJ1-2, with a weak D call TRBD1 (6 bases). V gave up 3 bases and J gave up 8 bases, with 13 bases separating them. Germline V CDR1 and CDR2: DFQATT, SNEGSKA (reference sequence). The CDR3 contains 12 residues. CDR3 nucleotides: TGCAGTGCTAGTCACAGGGAAATCGGCTACACCTTC. Translating it yields CSASHREIGYTF.

The gene calls are TRBV5-1 and TRBJ2-5; no definite D call. This CDR3 comprises 13 residues. Germline CDR1 SGHRS, CDR2 YFSETQ. The V gene lost 2 bases and the J gene lost 5 bases, with 10 bases spanning the gap. CDR3 protein: CASSFSGTETQYF. CDR3 bases: TGCGCCAGCAGCTTCTCAGGAACGGAGACCCAGTACTTC.

The rearrangement joins TRBV5-6 to TRBJ1-2; possible D gene TRBD1, 6 bases. The CDR3 extends over 15 amino acids. CDR1 SGHDT and CDR2 YYEEEE come from the germline V gene. V lost 4 bases, J lost 4 bases, and 17 bases lay in between. The CDR3 protein is CASSGGGAPFYGYTF. CDR3 in DNA: TGTGCCAGCAGCGGGGGCGGTGCTCCGTTCTATGGCTACACCTTC.

The rearrangement uses TRBV9 and TRBJ2-1; D gene uncertain. The CDR3 has 12 residues. The V and J ends lost 4 bases and 8 bases respectively, with 10 bases between them. CDR1 is SGDLS, CDR2 YYNGEE, per germline. CDR3 sequence: CASSPYLHEQFF. CDR3 DNA: TGTGCCAGCAGCCCTTACCTTCATGAGCAGTTCTTC.

The chain couples TRBV18 to TRBJ1-2; TRBD1 is a possible D gene (6 bases). Germline V gene sequence: CDR1 KGHSH, CDR2 LQKENI. The CDR3 is 13 residues long. Trimming removed 4 bases from V and 8 bases from J, with 14 bases in between. The CDR3 nucleotides read TGTGCCAGCTCACTCCGACAGGCTGAGGGCTACACCTTC. Its translation: CASSLRQAEGYTF.